Sequencing of this TCR beta chain was carried out in a study of control samples from healthy donors and cancer patients. The CDR3 sequence is 16 residues long. CDR1 SGHTA and CDR2 FQGNSA come from the germline V gene. V was trimmed by 1 base and J by 0 bases, leaving 10 bases between them. Only in-frame clones appear in the TCRdb table, and some are missing; sequencing was by immunoSEQ multiplex PCR. The sample yields more than 85,000 clones, just over 90% seen once. Input material: blood. This chain links TRBV7-2 with TRBJ2-1, with D tentatively TRBD1 or TRBD2 (5 bases each). This TCR was recovered from a woman under 30 in good health. The CDR3 loop reads CASSLGGTNSYNEQFF. The CDR3 DNA follows: TGTGCCAGCAGCTTAGGAGGGACGAACTCCTACAATGAGCAGTTCTTC.